This TCR beta chain stems from a study of molecular identifiers for immune sequencing clone quantification. There are a few counts of this clonotype. TCRdb recomputed calls from the PCR reads with MiXCR, one row per CDR3 protein. Among a few hundred thousand distinct CDR3 sequences, roughly a fifth were seen once, and the ten largest hold more than 0.8%. The germline CDR1 and CDR2 sequences are SGHNT and YENEEA. Trimming removed 1 base from V and 1 base from J, with 19 bases in between. This CDR3 region has 19 residues. The TCR comes from a human donor in good health. Some libraries in this study had Jurkat cell RNA spiked in. The sequencing input was naive CD8+ T cells from blood, with Jurkat cell RNA spiked in. Subset denoted: FACS-sorted CD8+CD4-CCR7+CD45RA+ naive T cells. V and J are TRBV11-3 and TRBJ2-2; a possible D gene is TRBD2 (5 bases). CDR3 amino acids: CASSLGPSFGMENTGELFF. CDR3 in DNA: TGTGCCAGCAGCTTAGGCCCGTCTTTCGGGATGGAGAACACCGGGGAGCTGTTTTTT.